Listed below are T cell receptor beta chains from one sample, sequenced in a study of shared clonotypes between healthy human individuals. The table came from immunoSEQ multiplex PCR; TCRdb's copy has only in-frame clones and leaves some out. The data contain 2 million to 2.5 million clones, nearly 97% of them singletons. Input material: naive CD4+ T cells sorted from blood. Source of these receptors: a man between 18 and 29 years old in good health. The CDR3 runs from the conserved cysteine through the conserved F or W. The order of the fields is J gene, V gene, CDR3 protein.

j_call: TRBJ2-2; v_call: TRBV6-4; cdr3_aa: CASKAGANTGELFF
j_call: TRBJ1-5; v_call: TRBV12-5; cdr3_aa: CASAAGQGAQHF
j_call: TRBJ1-1; v_call: TRBV19; cdr3_aa: CASSSLGGLGTEAFF
j_call: TRBJ1-6; v_call: TRBV12-5; cdr3_aa: CASGRQVPNSPLHF
j_call: TRBJ1-4; v_call: TRBV2; cdr3_aa: CASLRDEKLFF
j_call: TRBJ2-5; v_call: TRBV27; cdr3_aa: CASSIGTSGQTQYF
j_call: TRBJ2-1; v_call: TRBV7-2; cdr3_aa: CASSKLAGGPNTYNEQFF
j_call: TRBJ2-1; v_call: TRBV5-1; cdr3_aa: CASSLAPHRNDEQFF
j_call: TRBJ2-5; v_call: TRBV7-6; cdr3_aa: CASSLGGGGALQETQYF
j_call: TRBJ1-1; v_call: TRBV5-1; cdr3_aa: CASSFTGGSAEAFF
j_call: TRBJ2-7; v_call: TRBV29-1; cdr3_aa: CSVASGIYEQYF
j_call: TRBJ2-7; v_call: TRBV5-1; cdr3_aa: CASSTGLAEYEQYF
j_call: TRBJ1-2; v_call: TRBV4-1; cdr3_aa: CASSQEMVGPYGYTF
j_call: TRBJ1-2; v_call: TRBV5-4; cdr3_aa: CASSRDRANYGYTF
j_call: TRBJ1-6; v_call: TRBV4-1; cdr3_aa: CASSPSAGGTINSPLHF
j_call: TRBJ2-3; v_call: TRBV2; cdr3_aa: CASRNSDTQYF
j_call: TRBJ1-1; v_call: TRBV11-2; cdr3_aa: CASSSPVSGQGMDTEAFF
j_call: TRBJ1-6; v_call: TRBV6-5; cdr3_aa: CASTLGLDSPLHF
j_call: TRBJ2-1; v_call: TRBV5-1; cdr3_aa: CASSGQGLASGMGEQFF
j_call: TRBJ1-4; v_call: TRBV7-6; cdr3_aa: CASSLTGVTNEKLFF
j_call: -; v_call: TRBV5-4; cdr3_aa: CASSPLLRSGANEQYF
j_call: TRBJ2-5; v_call: TRBV7-2; cdr3_aa: CASSLAGTSGSETQYF
j_call: TRBJ2-1; v_call: TRBV6-6; cdr3_aa: CASSRTGYNEQFF
j_call: TRBJ1-6; v_call: TRBV18; cdr3_aa: CASSPDTGLLPLHF
j_call: TRBJ2-3; v_call: TRBV7-2; cdr3_aa: CASRNPVPGTDTQYF
j_call: TRBJ2-7; v_call: TRBV5-1; cdr3_aa: CASSLGGGQDYEQYF
j_call: TRBJ2-5; v_call: TRBV6-5; cdr3_aa: CASSYFERAGGETQYF
j_call: TRBJ1-3; v_call: TRBV18; cdr3_aa: CASSPSIGNTIYF
j_call: TRBJ2-7; v_call: TRBV28; cdr3_aa: CASGTSGGADEQYF
j_call: TRBJ1-2; v_call: TRBV2; cdr3_aa: CASSGEQHYGYTF
j_call: TRBJ2-3; v_call: TRBV7-2; cdr3_aa: CASSPPAAGQRSTDTQYF
j_call: TRBJ1-1; v_call: TRBV2; cdr3_aa: CASRQQGEGTEAFF
j_call: TRBJ2-7; v_call: TRBV7-7; cdr3_aa: CASSLVAGAYEQYF
j_call: TRBJ2-3; v_call: TRBV5-1; cdr3_aa: CASSLGDRAGDTQYF
j_call: TRBJ2-2; v_call: TRBV30; cdr3_aa: CAWSWDFQGAGELFF
j_call: TRBJ2-2; v_call: TRBV4-1; cdr3_aa: CASSQDLGLTGELFF
j_call: TRBJ2-4; v_call: TRBV6-6; cdr3_aa: CASSYGAGAKNIQYF
j_call: TRBJ1-4; v_call: TRBV27; cdr3_aa: CASSSSTGTNEKLFF
j_call: TRBJ1-1; v_call: TRBV27; cdr3_aa: CASSLSLPGGGTEAFF
j_call: TRBJ2-7; v_call: TRBV14; cdr3_aa: CASSQAKLAGPYEQYF
j_call: TRBJ1-4; v_call: TRBV10-3; cdr3_aa: CAISVGQGNEKLFF
j_call: TRBJ2-3; v_call: TRBV18; cdr3_aa: CASSPGTSTDTQYF
j_call: TRBJ2-3; v_call: TRBV28; cdr3_aa: CASSLFSGGARDTQYF
j_call: TRBJ1-1; v_call: TRBV27; cdr3_aa: CASSSWGAEAFF
j_call: TRBJ1-3; v_call: TRBV7-9; cdr3_aa: CASSLEGFRLSGNTIYF
j_call: TRBJ2-5; v_call: TRBV10-3; cdr3_aa: CAISETGKETQYF
j_call: TRBJ1-1; v_call: TRBV30; cdr3_aa: CAWLWESHQEAFF
j_call: TRBJ2-1; v_call: TRBV2; cdr3_aa: CASSSPYNEQFF
j_call: TRBJ1-2; v_call: TRBV6-6; cdr3_aa: CASSYSSGGYNYGYTF
j_call: TRBJ1-2; v_call: TRBV19; cdr3_aa: CASSAIQGASGYTF
j_call: TRBJ1-2; v_call: TRBV5-4; cdr3_aa: CASSVGRQYGYTF
j_call: TRBJ2-5; v_call: TRBV20-1; cdr3_aa: CSARGETQYF
j_call: TRBJ1-4; v_call: TRBV6-5; cdr3_aa: CASSPGTALVEKLFF
j_call: TRBJ2-2; v_call: TRBV30; cdr3_aa: CAWSVRRGSGTGELFF
j_call: TRBJ2-7; v_call: TRBV7-8; cdr3_aa: CASSPRGLTYEQYF